This T cell receptor (beta chain) was identified in a study of T cells after yellow fever vaccination. Findings and limits, study-wide: Weaker overall, the secondary response nonetheless peaked faster (day 5 versus 15). Among all clonotypes, a small share was observed in both CD4 and CD8 compartments.

Universal primer sites and UMIs were introduced during 5'RACE template-switching synthesis of TCR cDNA. In TCRdb, the 5' RACE reads were re-called with MiXCR into one record per CDR3 protein. This sample has 400,000 to 650,000 distinct CDR3 sequences; less than 25% occur once, and the top ten carry 15% to 20%. The V gene lost 5 bases and the J gene lost 4 bases, with 8 bases spanning the gap. CDR1 is SGHAT and CDR2 is FQNNGV in the germline V gene. The CDR3 extends over 13 amino acids. This clonotype was counted only a few times. Its antigen is still unknown. This receptor was obtained from a man aged 18 to 30 who received the YFV17D yellow fever vaccine. This chain links TRBV11-2 with TRBJ2-2, with D maybe TRBD1 (5 bases). Sequencing was performed on PBMCs, taken roughly 20 days after the first yellow fever vaccination. The CDR3: CASSRQPTGELFF. The CDR3 DNA reads as TGTGCCAGCAGCCGACAGCCCACCGGGGAGCTGTTTTTT. Combining the CDR3 with reference TRBV11-2 and TRBJ2-2 gives the whole variable domain EAGVAQSPRYKIIEKRQSVAFWCNPISGHATLYWYQQILGQGPKLLIQFQNNGVVDDSQLPKDRFSAERLKGVDSTLKIQPAKLEDSAVYLCASSRQPTGELFFGEGSRLTVL.